One and the same sample provided the 5 T cell receptor beta chains below, sequenced in a study of CD8 T cells in ankylosing spondylitis. TCRdb used MiXCR to reprocess the 5' RACE reads, holding one entry per CDR3 protein. The sample lists about 240,000 distinct CDR3 sequences, about 11% occurring once. Sequencing used blood, either unsorted or a sorted T cell fraction (not recorded which). The receptors stem from a male donor with ankylosing spondylitis or in good health (not recorded which).

This clonotype has a count of ten or more. One end of the junction fails to match germline, which may point to a read error. V gene TRBV20-1 combines with J gene TRBJ2-7; 10 nucleotides line up with TRBD2. CDR1 DFQATT and CDR2 SNEGSKA come from the germline V gene (reference sequence). The CDR3 runs 15 residues. The CDR3 loop reads CSASRGGLASFEQYF. The CDR3, as DNA: TGCAGTGCTAGTCGGGGGGGACTAGCGTCCTTCGAGCAGTACTTC.

V is TRBV21-1 and J is TRBJ1-5; the listed D gene, TRBD1, was not tested against the DNA. TRBV21-1 is shown as a pseudogene. This CDR3 region has 18 residues. The DNA of the CDR3 is TGTGCCAGCAGCCGTCCCCGAGATGCCGACAGGGACAATCAGCCCCAGCATTTT. Protein product: CASSRPRDADRDNQPQHF.

The chain combines TRBV7-7 with TRBJ2-1; D gene unclear. Germline loops: CDR1 SSHAT, CDR2 FNYEAQ (reference sequence). The CDR3 has 13 amino acids. V was trimmed by 1 base and J by 6 bases, leaving 7 bases between them. CDR3 sequence reads: CASSLGETNEQFF. The CDR3 DNA reads as TGTGCCAGCAGCTTAGGAGAAACCAATGAGCAGTTCTTC. Full variable domain (remainder filled in from reference TRBV7-7 and TRBJ2-1): GAGVSQSPRYKVTKRGQDVTLRCDPISSHATLYWYQQALGQGPEFLTYFNYEAQPDKSGLPSDRFSAERPEGSISTLTIQRTEQRDSAMYRCASSLGETNEQFFGPGTRLTVL.

This clonotype has only a few counts. The rearrangement joins TRBV5-1 to TRBJ2-3; D is uncertain. Germline assignment: CDR1 SGHRS and CDR2 YFSETQ. Trimming left V 0 bases short and J 5 bases short, with 10 bases between. The CDR3 sequence is 14 residues long. The CDR3 coding sequence is TGCGCCAGCAGCTTGGGCCCCCCGCAAGATACGCAGTATTTT. Amino acid sequence: CASSLGPPQDTQYF.

This clonotype came up many times. The chain combines TRBV25-1 with TRBJ2-1, with a tentative D call TRBD1 (5 bases). This CDR3 is 13 amino acids long. The V end was cut by 3 bases, the J end by 7 bases, with 10 bases between. Germline V gene sequence: CDR1 MGHDK, CDR2 SYGVNS. The CDR3: CASSDSGANEQFF. As DNA, the CDR3 is TGTGCCAGCAGTGACTCTGGGGCGAATGAGCAGTTCTTC.